These T cell receptor beta chains were read from a single sample in a study of blood T cell repertoires in COVID-19. TCRdb's copy holds only in-frame clones and misses some; the assay was immunoSEQ multiplex PCR. The sample has about 70,000 clones; nearly 85% are singletons. The material sequenced was peripheral blood. These receptors all stem from a woman aged 55-75 years with acute or convalescent COVID-19. The CDR3 runs from the conserved cysteine through the conserved F or W. D genes are given only for firm matches. A row's size may be missing; if present it is once, few, many or a size class.

TRBD1,TRBJ1-2,TRBV19,-,CASSMGQAGYGYTF,TGTGCCAGTAGTATGGGACAGGCGGGCTATGGCTACACCTTC
-,TRBJ1-3,TRBV14,-,CASSSQHSGNTIYF,TGTGCCAGCAGTTCTCAACACTCTGGAAACACCATATATTTT
-,TRBJ1-6,TRBV5-4,-,CASSLGNRVGDSPLHF,TGTGCCAGCAGCCTTGGGAACAGGGTTGGCGATTCACCCCTCCACTTT
TRBD1,TRBJ2-2,TRBV29-1,-,CSPCLGTANTGELFF,TGCAGCCCATGCCTTGGGACAGCGAACACCGGGGAGCTGTTTTTT
TRBD2,TRBJ2-2,TRBV10-3,-,CAISPGTSGTGELFF,TGTGCCATCAGCCCCGGGACTAGCGGGACCGGGGAGCTGTTTTTT
-,TRBJ2-2,TRBV7-2,few,CASSFGGANTGELFF,TGTGCCAGCAGCTTCGGAGGGGCGAACACCGGGGAGCTGTTTTTT
-,TRBJ2-1,TRBV15,-,CATSRGTGGTYNEQFF,TGTGCCACCAGCAGAGGCACGGGGGGCACCTACAATGAGCAGTTCTTC
-,TRBJ1-2,TRBV27,-,CASSPNPSRIYGYTF,TGTGCCAGCAGTCCTAATCCAAGTAGAATTTATGGCTACACCTTC
-,TRBJ2-1,TRBV25-1,-,CASSVTGSGLEQFF,TGTGCCAGCAGTGTTACCGGGAGTGGACTTGAGCAGTTCTTC
-,TRBJ2-5,TRBV6-1,-,CASSLQGNTEETQYF,TGTGCCAGCAGTCTTCAGGGAAATACCGAGGAGACCCAGTACTTC
-,TRBJ2-1,TRBV20-1,-,CSARDSNEQFF,TGCAGTGCTAGAGATTCAAATGAGCAGTTCTTC
TRBD1,TRBJ1-3,TRBV7-3,-,CASSLGDRVSGNTIYF,TGTGCCAGCAGCTTAGGGGACAGGGTCTCTGGAAACACCATATATTTT
-,TRBJ1-2,TRBV2,-,CASSPNERTFTNYGYTF,TGTGCCAGCAGCCCAAATGAGCGGACCTTCACTAACTATGGCTACACCTTC
TRBD1,TRBJ2-2,TRBV27,-,CASSTGQGAIGELFF,TGTGCCAGCAGTACGGGACAGGGGGCGATCGGGGAGCTGTTTTTT
TRBD2,TRBJ2-1,TRBV28,-,CASSLSGGSGKSTKQFF,TGTGCCAGCAGTTTGTCCGGCGGTAGCGGGAAATCAACTAAGCAGTTCTTC
-,TRBJ1-1,TRBV20-1,-,CSASRQLNTEAFF,TGCAGTGCTAGTCGACAGTTGAACACTGAAGCTTTCTTT
-,TRBJ2-6,TRBV28,-,CASQSGANVLTF,TGTGCCAGCCAATCTGGGGCCAACGTCCTGACTTTC
TRBD1,TRBJ1-1,TRBV27,few,CASSSLRQGANTEAFF,TGTGCCAGCAGTTCTTTAAGACAGGGGGCGAACACTGAAGCTTTCTTT
TRBD2,TRBJ2-1,TRBV7-3,-,CASSATSGKLNEQFF,TGTGCCAGCAGCGCCACTAGCGGGAAGCTCAATGAGCAGTTCTTC
-,TRBJ1-1,TRBV5-6,-,CASSFSQGNTEAFF,TGTGCCAGCAGCTTTAGTCAGGGGAACACTGAAGCTTTCTTT
TRBD2,TRBJ2-3,TRBV6-5,-,CASGHLAGGSDTQYF,TGTGCCAGCGGGCATCTAGCGGGAGGGTCAGATACGCAGTATTTT
-,TRBJ1-2,TRBV3-1/TRBV3-2,-,CASSPLSGTIRIDLNHRYTF,TGTGCCAGCAGCCCGCTCAGTGGTACCATTAGAATCGACTTAAACCATAGGTACACCTTC
-,TRBJ1-6,TRBV7-2,-,CASSLDRTAIGSPLHF,TGTGCCAGCAGCTTAGACCGGACAGCGATAGGGTCACCCCTCCACTTT
TRBD1,TRBJ1-1,TRBV27,-,CASRRTGMNTEAFF,TGTGCCAGCCGCCGGACAGGGATGAACACTGAAGCTTTCTTT
-,TRBJ1-5,TRBV21-1,-,CASSKVAALAYSNQPQHF,TGTGCCAGCAGCAAAGTGGCGGCGCTGGCGTATAGCAATCAGCCCCAGCATTTT
-,TRBJ2-3,TRBV29-1,-,CSVEGPTDTQYF,TGCAGCGTGGAAGGGCCCACAGATACGCAGTATTTT
TRBD1,TRBJ2-7,TRBV2,-,CASRRRDRGQYEQYF,TGTGCCAGCAGGCGCCGGGACAGGGGGCAGTACGAGCAGTACTTC
-,TRBJ2-2,TRBV9,-,CASKAGPSTGELFF,TGTGCCAGCAAGGCAGGGCCAAGTACCGGGGAGCTGTTTTTT
TRBD1,TRBJ1-2,TRBV2,-,CASSDRGTNYGYTF,TGTGCCAGCAGCGACAGGGGGACTAACTATGGCTACACCTTC
-,TRBJ1-2,TRBV4-1,-,CASSRGTNYGYTF,TGCGCCAGCAGCCGGGGCACTAACTATGGCTACACCTTC
TRBD1,TRBJ2-2,TRBV9,-,CASSVSAGTGVTGELFF,TGTGCCAGCAGCGTTTCCGCCGGGACAGGGGTCACCGGGGAGCTGTTTTTT
-,TRBJ1-1,TRBV10-1,-,CASSESLVKAVMNTEAFF,TGCGCCAGCAGTGAGTCGCTAGTGAAGGCCGTGATGAACACTGAAGCTTTCTTT
-,TRBJ2-7,TRBV21-1,once,CASSKATTKQERITQSPPYEQYF,TGTGCCAGCAGCAAAGCGACGACCAAGCAAGAAAGGATCACACAGAGCCCTCCCTACGAGCAGTACTTC
TRBD1,TRBJ2-7,TRBV6-1,once,CASSEIKQGSLDYEQYF,TGTGCCAGCAGTGAAATAAAACAGGGGTCGTTGGACTACGAGCAGTACTTC
-,TRBJ1-1,TRBV7-2,once,CASSFSRANTEAFF,TGTGCCAGCAGCTTTTCGAGGGCCAACACTGAAGCTTTCTTT
-,TRBJ2-7,TRBV11-2,-,CASSLDKMAGEQYF,TGTGCCAGCAGCTTAGATAAAATGGCGGGAGAGCAGTACTTC
-,TRBJ2-1,TRBV24-1,-,CATSDQTPKSYNEQFF,TGTGCCACCAGTGACCAGACACCTAAATCCTACAATGAGCAGTTCTTC
TRBD2,TRBJ2-1,TRBV28,-,CASSPPYLTSGGANEQFF,TGTGCCAGCAGTCCACCTTACCTGACTAGCGGGGGTGCAAATGAGCAGTTCTTC
TRBD2,TRBJ2-7,TRBV18,-,CASSPGTSGRALGSYEQYF,TGTGCCAGCTCACCCGGGACTAGCGGGAGGGCGCTAGGATCCTACGAGCAGTACTTC
-,TRBJ2-1,TRBV9,-,CASAVGVAGDMNNEQFF,TGTGCCAGCGCCGTTGGTGTGGCCGGGGACATGAACAATGAGCAGTTCTTC
TRBD2,TRBJ2-7,TRBV27,few,CASRGGLEGEQYF,TGTGCCAGCAGGGGAGGACTAGAGGGCGAGCAGTACTTC
-,TRBJ1-1,TRBV12-3/TRBV12-4,-,CASSFYPAEAFF,TGTGCCAGCAGTTTCTACCCTGCTGAAGCTTTCTTT